The following is a TCR beta chain sequence with its context. TCRdb's copy holds only in-frame clones and misses some; the assay was immunoSEQ multiplex PCR. This sample has some 320,000 clones, with around nine tenths found just once. The data were taken from a study of blood T cell repertoires in COVID-19. Germline lookup yields CDR1 KGHSH and CDR2 LQKENI. This CDR3 is 14 amino acids long. Between the trimmed V and J ends, which lost 3 bases and 5 bases, there was a span of 13 bases. Material for sequencing was PBMCs or T cells enriched from blood (not recorded which). This TCR was sampled from a man in his 60s who had recovered from COVID-19. The genes are TRBV18 and TRBJ1-1, with TRBD1 as a possible D gene (6 bases). The CDR3 region is CASSPNRARTEAFF. DNA of the CDR3: TGTGCCAGCTCACCCAACAGGGCAAGGACTGAAGCTTTCTTT.